This entry lists 6 T cell receptor beta chains sequenced from one sample in a study of blood T cell repertoires in COVID-19. Sequencing used immunoSEQ multiplex PCR; TCRdb keeps in-frame clones, though not all of them. The table has about 210,000 clones, under 85% seen once. Material: peripheral blood. These receptors were collected from a woman older than 75 with COVID-19, enrolled during active disease.

Only a few counts were recorded for this clone. J is TRBJ2-7 and V is TRBV5-4, with a tentative D call TRBD2 (7 bases). This CDR3 comprises 15 residues. V was shortened by 1 base and J by 4 bases, with 15 bases between the two germline ends. Germline values: CDR1 SGHNT, CDR2 YYREEE (reference sequence). The CDR3 DNA reads as TGTGCCAGCAGCTTGTCGGGGGGCGTTTTGTACGAGCAGTACTTC. Translated, it gives CASSLSGGVLYEQYF.

V is TRBV3-1 (or the pseudogene TRBV3-2) and J is TRBJ1-1; 8 bases fit TRBD1. The CDR3 is made up of 15 amino acids. Per germline, CDR1 LGHDT and CDR2 YNNKEL (reference sequence). J gave up 4 bases and V 4 bases, and 8 bases lay outside the gene matches. CDR3 nucleotides: TGTGCCAGCAGCCGGCTAGGACAGGGTGGCACTGAAGCTTTCTTT. The encoded protein is CASSRLGQGGTEAFF.

The chain carries TRBV9 and TRBJ2-1, with 11 bases lining up with TRBD2. Germline assignment: CDR1 SGDLS and CDR2 YYNGEE. The CDR3 sequence is 16 residues long. J gave up 4 bases and V 4 bases, and 7 bases lay outside the gene matches. CDR3: CASSIATSGGYNEQFF. The CDR3 nucleotides read TGTGCCAGCAGCATTGCCACTAGCGGGGGTTACAATGAGCAGTTCTTC.

V is TRBV3-1 (or the pseudogene TRBV3-2) and J is TRBJ2-7, with TRBD2 matching 9 bases. The CDR3 has 14 residues. Germline trimming cut 4 bases from V and 3 bases from J; bases unmatched to any gene: 4. The germline V gene has CDR1 LGHDT and CDR2 YNNKEL (reference sequence). This CDR3 is CASSLAGVDYEQYF. In DNA, the CDR3 is TGTGCCAGCAGCCTAGCGGGAGTAGACTACGAGCAGTACTTC.

The rearrangement joins TRBV20-1 to TRBJ1-4; no definite D call. Germline V CDR1 and CDR2: DFQATT, SNEGSKA (reference sequence). CDR3 length: 11 amino acids. Trimming shortened V by 6 bases and J by 8 bases, and 10 bases separated the two germline ends. The CDR3 DNA follows: TGCAGTGCGCAGAGCGGGGAAAAACTGTTTTTT. Its protein is CSAQSGEKLFF.

The genes are TRBV7-2 and TRBJ2-7; TRBD2 matches at 10 bases. The germline V gene has CDR1 SGHTA and CDR2 FQGNSA. CDR3 length equals 14 residues. V trimming: 4 bases; J trimming: 3 bases; junction bases outside the gene matches: 3. CDR3 in amino acids: CASSSGLAYYEQYF. As DNA, the CDR3 is TGTGCCAGCAGCTCGGGACTAGCGTACTACGAGCAGTACTTC. The full variable domain, completed using reference TRBV7-2 and TRBJ2-7, is GAGVSQSPSNKVTEKGKDVELRCDPISGHTALYWYRQSLGQGLEFLIYFQGNSAPDKSGLPSDRFSAERTGGSVSTLTIQRTQQEDSAVYLCASSSGLAYYEQYFGPGTRLTVT.